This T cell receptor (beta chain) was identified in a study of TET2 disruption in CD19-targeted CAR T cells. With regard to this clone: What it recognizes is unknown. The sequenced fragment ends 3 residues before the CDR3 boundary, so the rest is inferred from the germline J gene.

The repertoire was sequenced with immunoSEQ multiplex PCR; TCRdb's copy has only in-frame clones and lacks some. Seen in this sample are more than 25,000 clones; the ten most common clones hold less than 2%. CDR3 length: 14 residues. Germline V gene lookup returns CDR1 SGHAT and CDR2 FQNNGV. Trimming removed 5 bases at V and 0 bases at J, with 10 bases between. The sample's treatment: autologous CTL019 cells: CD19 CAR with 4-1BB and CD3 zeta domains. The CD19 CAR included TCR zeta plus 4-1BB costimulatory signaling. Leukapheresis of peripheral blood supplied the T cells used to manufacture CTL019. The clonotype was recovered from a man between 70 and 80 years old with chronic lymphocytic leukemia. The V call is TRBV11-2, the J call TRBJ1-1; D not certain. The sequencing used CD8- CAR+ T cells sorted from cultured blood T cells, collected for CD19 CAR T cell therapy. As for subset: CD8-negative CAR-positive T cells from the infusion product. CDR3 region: CASSPHSMNTEAFF. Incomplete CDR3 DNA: TGTGCCAGCAGCCCCCACTCTATGAACACTGAA.